This TCR beta chain was sequenced in a study of blood T cell repertoires in COVID-19. The table came from immunoSEQ multiplex PCR; TCRdb's copy has only in-frame clones and leaves some out. Of some 240,000 clones detected, 65% to 85% appear once; the ten largest clones hold roughly 3.1%. Per germline, CDR1 LNHNV and CDR2 YYDKDF (reference sequence). The J segment lost 5 bases and the V segment lost 0 bases, leaving 5 bases of the junction unmatched. CDR3 length equals 15 residues. The chain uses TRBV15 and TRBJ2-7; TRBD1 matches 9 bases. Material for sequencing was PBMCs or T cells enriched from blood (not recorded which). The receptor was isolated from a man aged 50-59 years who had recovered from COVID-19. CDR3 DNA: TGTGCCACCAGCAGAGATGGGACAGGGTTCCACGAGCAGTACTTC. Its protein is CATSRDGTGFHEQYF. Complete variable domain (other parts from reference TRBV15 and TRBJ2-7): DAMVIQNPRYQVTQFGKPVTLSCSQTLNHNVMYWYQQKSSQAPKLLFHYYDKDFNNEADTPDNFQSRRPNTSFCFLDIRSPGLGDTAMYLCATSRDGTGFHEQYFGPGTRLTVT.